These 15 T cell receptor beta chains came from one sample sequenced in a study of T cells after posttransplantation cyclophosphamide. The protocol was immunoSEQ multiplex PCR, while the TCRdb copy is restricted to in-frame clones and leaves out a portion. Here the sample spans more than 20,000 clones, approximately 70% being singletons. Sequences were obtained from memory CD4+ T cells sorted from PBMCs. The source of these receptors is a woman aged 55-70 years in good health, CMV-negative, and a related stem cell transplant donor.

The chain carries TRBV27 and TRBJ1-4, with TRBD1 as a possible D gene (6 bases). Germline V gene sequence: CDR1 MNHEY, CDR2 SMNVEV (reference sequence). The CDR3 totals 15 residues. Trimming took 6 bases from V and 8 from J, leaving 19 bases between them. The chain's CDR3 is CASRAGQNRREKLFF. The CDR3 DNA sequence: TGTGCCAGCAGAGCGGGACAAAACCGCCGGGAAAAACTGTTTTTT.

V and J are TRBV19 and TRBJ2-5; maybe TRBD1 (6 bases). V shed 1 base and J shed 0 bases, with 9 bases lying between them. Germline CDR1 reads LNHDA; CDR2 reads SQIVND (reference sequence). The CDR3 has 15 residues. The CDR3 is CASSIGGHHQETQYF. In DNA, the CDR3 is TGTGCCAGTAGTATAGGGGGACATCACCAAGAGACCCAGTACTTC.

The chain has TRBV6-1 and TRBJ1-4; possibly TRBD1 for D (5 bases). Per the germline V gene, CDR1 is MNHNS and CDR2 is SASEGT. The CDR3 loop spans 14 amino acids. The V gene lost 10 bases and the J gene lost 3 bases, with 15 bases spanning the gap. The DNA of the CDR3 is TGTGCCATAGCTTTGACAGTGGCTAATGAAAAACTGTTTTTT. It specifies CAIALTVANEKLFF.

This rearrangement joins TRBV7-2 to TRBJ1-2; the D gene is possibly TRBD1 (5 bases). CDR1 is SGHTA, CDR2 FQGNSA, per germline. Trimming left V 5 bases short and J 4 bases short, with 20 bases between. The CDR3 is made up of 16 amino acids. This CDR3 reads CASSPPLGRGSYGYTF. The CDR3 coding sequence is TGTGCCAGCAGCCCCCCGCTAGGTCGGGGGAGCTATGGCTACACCTTC.

J is TRBJ1-1 and V is TRBV4-1; D is possibly TRBD1 (6 bases). The CDR3 extends over 11 amino acids. V lost 6 bases, J lost 11 bases, and 13 bases lay in between. From germline, CDR1 is MGHRA and CDR2 YSYEKL. The DNA for the CDR3 is TGCGCCAGCAGGGGGGGGCGGAGGGCTTTCTTT. It is translated as CASRGGRRAFF.

The CDR3 here is CASSFGGGFGEQYF. The CDR3 DNA sequence: TGTGCCAGCAGCTTCGGGGGGGGCTTCGGCGAGCAGTACTTC. The chain employs TRBV7-2 and TRBJ2-7; 8 bases agree with TRBD2. Germline V lookup: CDR1 SGHTA, CDR2 FQGNSA. This CDR3 spans 14 amino acids. With 3 bases clipped from V and 6 bases from J, the junction kept 7 bases outside the gene matches.

This clone was counted between two and nine times. The V and J genes are TRBV27 and TRBJ1-5, with unresolved D. Trimming took 2 bases from V and 0 from J, leaving 5 bases between them. Germline V gene lookup returns CDR1 MNHEY and CDR2 SMNVEV (reference sequence). The CDR3 totals 14 residues. The CDR3 DNA is TGTGCCAGCAGTTTAAAATATAGCAATCAGCCCCAGCATTTT. This encodes CASSLKYSNQPQHF.

CDR3 DNA: TGTGCCAGCTTAAAAAGCGGGATCGTGAATGAGCAGTTCTTC. It codes for CASLKSGIVNEQFF. The rearrangement uses TRBV27 and TRBJ2-1; TRBD2 matches at 7 bases. Germline assignment: CDR1 MNHEY and CDR2 SMNVEV (reference sequence). This CDR3 contains 14 residues. V lost 8 bases, J lost 7 bases, and 11 bases stayed unmatched.

The table lists this clone with a few counts. The chain has TRBV15 and TRBJ1-1, with D possibly TRBD1 on 6 matching bases. Germline CDR1 is LNHNV and CDR2 is YYDKDF (reference sequence). The CDR3 covers 15 residues. V gave up 3 bases and J gave up 0 bases, with 11 bases separating them. The CDR3 coding sequence is TGTGCCACCAGCAGGAGGACAGCAATGAACACTGAAGCTTTCTTT. Translated: CATSRRTAMNTEAFF.

In nucleotides, the CDR3 is TGTGCCAGCAGTTCGCAGGGGGTTGGCTATGGCTACACCTTC. Encoded protein: CASSSQGVGYGYTF. The chain is built from TRBV6-6 and TRBJ1-2, with 7 positions matching TRBD1. The CDR3 sequence is 14 residues long. J was trimmed by 4 bases and V by 4 bases; bases with no gene match: 6. CDR1 is MNHNY, CDR2 SVGAGI, per germline (reference sequence).

The gene calls are TRBV29-1 and TRBJ1-5; D ambiguous. The V end was cut by 7 bases, the J end by 6 bases, with 19 bases between. The CDR3 has 14 amino acids. In germline, CDR1 is SQVTM, CDR2 ANQGSEA. The CDR3 reads CSAKSGGYGQPQHF. CDR3 in DNA: TGCAGCGCCAAATCGGGAGGTTATGGTCAGCCCCAGCATTTT. The complete variable domain, with remaining parts taken from reference TRBV29-1 and TRBJ1-5, reads SAVISQKPSRDICQRGTSLTIQCQVDSQVTMMFWYRQQPGQSLTLIATANQGSEATYESGFVIDKFPISRPNLTFSTLTVSNMSPEDSSIYLCSAKSGGYGQPQHFGDGTRLSIL.

This clone occurred a few times. This rearrangement joins TRBV7-9 to TRBJ1-1, with 7 bases fitting TRBD1. Germline V lookup: CDR1 SEHNR, CDR2 FQNEAQ (reference sequence). V dropped 5 bases and J dropped 3; count of bases not matched to a gene: 12. This CDR3 is 16 amino acids long. The CDR3 DNA is TGTGCCAGCAGCGAAGGGGCAGGGGGTTTCCACACTGAAGCTTTCTTT. This translates into CASSEGAGGFHTEAFF.

This clone turned up a few times. The gene calls are TRBV28 and TRBJ2-1, with D perhaps TRBD2 (6 bases). The germline V gene encodes CDR1 MDHEN and CDR2 SYDVKM. Trimming removed 4 bases from V and 9 bases from J, with 16 bases in between. This CDR3 is built from 14 residues. The CDR3 sequence is CASSYPGLTTEQFF. CDR3 nucleotide sequence: TGTGCCAGCAGTTATCCGGGACTTACAACTGAGCAGTTCTTC.

V is TRBV30 and J is TRBJ1-6; 7 positions match TRBD1. CDR1 and CDR2 from the germline V gene are GTSNPN and SVGIG (reference sequence). This CDR3 is built from 13 residues. Losses at the gene ends were 1 base for V and 9 bases for J; bases not matched to a gene: 3. The CDR3 region has the DNA TGTGCCTGGAGTGGACAGGGTACTTCACCCCTCCACTTT. It yields the protein CAWSGQGTSPLHF.

The rearrangement joins TRBV2 to TRBJ1-4; no definite D call. The CDR3 is made up of 16 amino acids. Trimming pared 3 bases from V and 6 bases from J, leaving 17 bases between. Germline CDR1 reads SNHLY; CDR2 reads FYNNEI. The DNA of the CDR3 is TGTGCCAGCAGTGACGAGGTTGGAGGGAGGTATGAAAAACTGTTTTTT. Translation gives CASSDEVGGRYEKLFF.